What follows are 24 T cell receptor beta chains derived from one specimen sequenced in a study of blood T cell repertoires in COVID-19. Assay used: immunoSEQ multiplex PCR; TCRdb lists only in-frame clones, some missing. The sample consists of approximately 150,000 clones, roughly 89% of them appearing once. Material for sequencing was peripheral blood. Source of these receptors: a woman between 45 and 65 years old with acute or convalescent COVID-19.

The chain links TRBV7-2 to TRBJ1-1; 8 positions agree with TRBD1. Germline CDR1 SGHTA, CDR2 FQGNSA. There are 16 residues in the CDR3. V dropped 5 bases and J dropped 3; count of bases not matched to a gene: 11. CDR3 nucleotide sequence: TGTGCCAGCAGCGCCGGACAGGGAGCATGGGACACTGAAGCTTTCTTT. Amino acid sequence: CASSAGQGAWDTEAFF.

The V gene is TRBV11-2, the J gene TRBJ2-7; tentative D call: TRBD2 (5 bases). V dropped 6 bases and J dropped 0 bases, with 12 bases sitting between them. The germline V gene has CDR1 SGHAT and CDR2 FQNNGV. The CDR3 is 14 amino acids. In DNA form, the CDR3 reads TGTGCCAGCAGGGCGGGCGGACTCTCCTACGAGCAGTACTTC. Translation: CASRAGGLSYEQYF. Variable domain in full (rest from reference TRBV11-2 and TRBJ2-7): EAGVAQSPRYKIIEKRQSVAFWCNPISGHATLYWYQQILGQGPKLLIQFQNNGVVDDSQLPKDRFSAERLKGVDSTLKIQPAKLEDSAVYLCASRAGGLSYEQYFGPGTRLTVT.

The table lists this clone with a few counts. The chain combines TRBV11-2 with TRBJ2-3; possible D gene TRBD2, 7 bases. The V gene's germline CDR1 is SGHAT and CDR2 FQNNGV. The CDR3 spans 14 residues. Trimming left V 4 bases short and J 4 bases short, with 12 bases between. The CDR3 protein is CASSYGGQADTQYF. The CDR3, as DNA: TGTGCCAGCAGCTACGGGGGGCAGGCAGATACGCAGTATTTT.

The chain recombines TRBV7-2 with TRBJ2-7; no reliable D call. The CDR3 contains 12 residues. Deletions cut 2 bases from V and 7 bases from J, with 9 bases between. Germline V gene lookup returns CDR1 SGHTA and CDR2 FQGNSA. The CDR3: CASSLSPGEQYF. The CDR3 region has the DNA TGTGCCAGCAGCTTATCCCCAGGTGAGCAGTACTTC.

CDR3 loop: CASSLLAGQVTGELFF. Written as DNA, the CDR3 is TGTGCCAGCAGCTTACTAGCGGGACAGGTCACCGGGGAGCTGTTTTTT. This chain connects TRBV5-4 to TRBJ2-2, with 10 bases fitting TRBD2. With 2 bases clipped from V and 4 bases from J, the junction kept 5 bases outside the gene matches. The CDR3 covers 16 residues. From germline, CDR1 is SGHNT and CDR2 YYREEE (reference sequence).

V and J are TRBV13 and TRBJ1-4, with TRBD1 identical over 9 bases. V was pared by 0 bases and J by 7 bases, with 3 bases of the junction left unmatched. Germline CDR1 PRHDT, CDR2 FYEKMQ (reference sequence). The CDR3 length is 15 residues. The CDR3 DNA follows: TGTGCCAGCAGCTTAGGGGGACAGGGAATTGAAAAACTGTTTTTT. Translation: CASSLGGQGIEKLFF.

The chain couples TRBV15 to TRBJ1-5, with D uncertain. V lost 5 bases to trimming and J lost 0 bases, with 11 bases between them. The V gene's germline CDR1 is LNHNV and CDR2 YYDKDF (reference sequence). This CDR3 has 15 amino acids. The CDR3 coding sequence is TGTGCCACCAGCGGTCGGTCTGATAGCAATCAGCCCCAGCATTTT. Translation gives CATSGRSDSNQPQHF.

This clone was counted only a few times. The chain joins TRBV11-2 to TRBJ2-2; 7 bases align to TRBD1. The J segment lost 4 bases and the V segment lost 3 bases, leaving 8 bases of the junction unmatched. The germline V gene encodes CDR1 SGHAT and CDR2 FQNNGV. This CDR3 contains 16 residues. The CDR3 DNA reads TGTGCCAGCAGCTTTCCCGACAGGGTTGGCACCGGGGAGCTGTTTTTT. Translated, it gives CASSFPDRVGTGELFF.

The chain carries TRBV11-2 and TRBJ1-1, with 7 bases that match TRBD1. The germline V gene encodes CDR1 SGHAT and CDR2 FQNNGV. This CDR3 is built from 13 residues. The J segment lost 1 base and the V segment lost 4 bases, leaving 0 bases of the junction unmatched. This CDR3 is CASSWTGNTEAFF. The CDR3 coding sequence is TGTGCCAGCAGCTGGACAGGGAACACTGAAGCTTTCTTT.

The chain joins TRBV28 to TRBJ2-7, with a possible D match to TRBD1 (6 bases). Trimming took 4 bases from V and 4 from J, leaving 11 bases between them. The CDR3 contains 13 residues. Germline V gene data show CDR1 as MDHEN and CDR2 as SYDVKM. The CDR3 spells CASSSTGRYEQYF. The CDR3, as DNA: TGTGCCAGCAGTTCCACAGGGCGGTACGAGCAGTACTTC.

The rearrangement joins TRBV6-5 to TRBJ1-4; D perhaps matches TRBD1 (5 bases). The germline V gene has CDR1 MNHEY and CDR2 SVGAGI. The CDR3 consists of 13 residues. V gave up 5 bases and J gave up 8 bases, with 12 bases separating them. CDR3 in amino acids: CASSHQRGEKLFF. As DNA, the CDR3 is TGTGCCAGCAGTCACCAAAGGGGCGAAAAACTGTTTTTT.

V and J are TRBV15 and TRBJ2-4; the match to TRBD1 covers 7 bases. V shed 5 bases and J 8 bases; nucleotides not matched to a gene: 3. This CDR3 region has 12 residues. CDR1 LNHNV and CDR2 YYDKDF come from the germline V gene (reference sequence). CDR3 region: CATSLDRDIQYF. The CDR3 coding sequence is TGTGCCACCAGCCTCGACAGGGACATTCAGTACTTC.

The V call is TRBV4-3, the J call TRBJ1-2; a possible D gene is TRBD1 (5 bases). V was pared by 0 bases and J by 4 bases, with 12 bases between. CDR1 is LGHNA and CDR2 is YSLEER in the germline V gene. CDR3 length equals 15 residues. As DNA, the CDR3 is TGCGCCAGCAGCCAAGATTTCGGGGGTCCCTATGGCTACACCTTC. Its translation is CASSQDFGGPYGYTF.

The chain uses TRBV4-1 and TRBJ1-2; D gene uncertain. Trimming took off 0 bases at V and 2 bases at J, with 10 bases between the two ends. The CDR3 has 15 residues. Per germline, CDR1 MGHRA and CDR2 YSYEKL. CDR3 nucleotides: TGCGCCAGCAGCCAAGATGCGGGTGGGAACTATGGCTACACCTTC. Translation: CASSQDAGGNYGYTF.

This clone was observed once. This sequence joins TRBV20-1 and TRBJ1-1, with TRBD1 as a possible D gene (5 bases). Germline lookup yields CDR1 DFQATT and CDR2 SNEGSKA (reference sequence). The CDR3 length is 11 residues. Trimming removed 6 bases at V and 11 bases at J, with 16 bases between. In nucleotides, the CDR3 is TGCAGTGCCCCCGGGGGTGGGGGGGCTTTCTTT. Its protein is CSAPGGGGAFF.

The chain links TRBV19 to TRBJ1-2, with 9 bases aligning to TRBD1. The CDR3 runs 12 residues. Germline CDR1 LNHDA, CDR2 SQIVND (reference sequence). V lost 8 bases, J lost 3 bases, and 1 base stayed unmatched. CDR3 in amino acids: CASRDRDYGYTF. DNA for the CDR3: TGTGCCAGTCGGGACAGGGACTATGGCTACACCTTC.

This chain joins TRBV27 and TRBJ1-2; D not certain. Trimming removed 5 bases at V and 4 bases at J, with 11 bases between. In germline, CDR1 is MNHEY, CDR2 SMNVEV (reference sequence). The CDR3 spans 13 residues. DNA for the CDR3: TGTGCCAGCAGTCCCCGGGAGGGCTATGGCTACACCTTC. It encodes CASSPREGYGYTF.

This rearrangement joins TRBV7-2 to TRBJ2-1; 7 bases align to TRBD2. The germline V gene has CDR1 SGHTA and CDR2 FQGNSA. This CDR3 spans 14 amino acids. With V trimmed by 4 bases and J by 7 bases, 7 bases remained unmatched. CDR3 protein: CASSSRLAVNEQFF. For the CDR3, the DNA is TGTGCCAGCAGCTCTCGCCTAGCGGTGAATGAGCAGTTCTTC. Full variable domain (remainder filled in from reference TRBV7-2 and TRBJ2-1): GAGVSQSPSNKVTEKGKDVELRCDPISGHTALYWYRQSLGQGLEFLIYFQGNSAPDKSGLPSDRFSAERTGGSVSTLTIQRTQQEDSAVYLCASSSRLAVNEQFFGPGTRLTVL.

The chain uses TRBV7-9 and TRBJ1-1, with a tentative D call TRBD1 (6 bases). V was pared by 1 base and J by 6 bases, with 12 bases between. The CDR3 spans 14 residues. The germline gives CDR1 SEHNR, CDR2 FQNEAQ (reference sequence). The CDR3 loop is CASSLDQGNPEAFF. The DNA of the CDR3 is TGTGCCAGCAGCTTAGATCAGGGGAATCCTGAAGCTTTCTTT.

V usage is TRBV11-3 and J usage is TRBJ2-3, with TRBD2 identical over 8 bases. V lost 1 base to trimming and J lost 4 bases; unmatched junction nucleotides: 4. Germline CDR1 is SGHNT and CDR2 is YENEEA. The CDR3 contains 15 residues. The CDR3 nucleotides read TGTGCCAGCAGCTTAGGAGCGGGGGTGGCAGATACGCAGTATTTT. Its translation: CASSLGAGVADTQYF.

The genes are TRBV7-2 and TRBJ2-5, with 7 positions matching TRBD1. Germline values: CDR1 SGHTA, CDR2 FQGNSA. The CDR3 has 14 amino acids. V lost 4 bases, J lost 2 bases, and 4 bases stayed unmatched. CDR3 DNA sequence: TGTGCCAGCAGCTCCGACAGGGTTCAAGAGACCCAGTACTTC. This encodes CASSSDRVQETQYF.

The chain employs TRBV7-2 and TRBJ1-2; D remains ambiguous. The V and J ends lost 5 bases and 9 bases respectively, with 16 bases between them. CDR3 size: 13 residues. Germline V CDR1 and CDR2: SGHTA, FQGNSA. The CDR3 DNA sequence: TGTGCCAGCAGCCCCGCGCGGAAGGCAAGCTACACCTTC. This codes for CASSPARKASYTF.

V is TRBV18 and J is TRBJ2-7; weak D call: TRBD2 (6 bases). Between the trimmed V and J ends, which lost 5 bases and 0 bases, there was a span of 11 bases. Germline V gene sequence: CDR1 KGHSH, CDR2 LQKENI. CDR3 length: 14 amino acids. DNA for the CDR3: TGTGCCAGCTCATCGACTAGGGACTCCTACGAGCAGTACTTC. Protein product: CASSSTRDSYEQYF.

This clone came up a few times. Here the CDR3 reads CASSSYDTYGYTF. DNA of the CDR3: TGTGCCAGCAGCTCTTACGACACTTATGGCTACACCTTC. The chain couples TRBV11-3 to TRBJ1-2; D ambiguous. The CDR3 sequence is 13 residues long. Germline CDR1 SGHNT, CDR2 YENEEA. Trimming cost V 4 bases and J 5 bases, with 11 bases left between them. Looking up the rest from reference TRBV11-3 and TRBJ1-2 gives the full variable domain: EAGVVQSPRYKIIEKKQPVAFWCNPISGHNTLYWYLQNLGQGPELLIRYENEEAVDDSQLPKDRFSAERLKGVDSTLKIQPAELGDSAVYLCASSSYDTYGYTFGSGTRLTVV.